Following are 27 T cell receptor beta chains from one sample sequenced in a study of OX40 agonist ivuxolimab in advanced cancers. The repertoire was sequenced with immunoSEQ multiplex PCR; TCRdb's copy has only in-frame clones and lacks some. The table includes 65,000 to 90,000 clones, 80% to 90% detected once. The sample consisted of CD4+ or CD8+ T cells sorted from blood, taken in a trial of the OX40 agonist ivuxolimab. The receptors shown here come from an adult with an advanced solid tumor such as melanoma, head and neck, liver or kidney cancer.

For this clone: The same CDR3 also results from other DNA sequences found in this sample. The CDR3 region has the DNA TGTGCCAGCTCACCGTCAGATACGCAGTATTTT. This codes for CASSPSDTQYF. V is TRBV18 and J is TRBJ2-3, with unresolved D. V shed 3 bases and J shed 4 bases, with 2 bases lying between them. Germline values: CDR1 KGHSH, CDR2 LQKENI. This CDR3 spans 11 amino acids. Full variable domain (missing parts from reference TRBV18 and TRBJ2-3): NAGVMQNPRHLVRRRGQEARLRCSPMKGHSHVYWYRQLPEEGLKFMVYLQKENIIDESGMPKERFSAEFPKEGPSILRIQQVVRGDSAAYFCASSPSDTQYFGPGTRLTVL.

This chain joins TRBV28 and TRBJ2-5; 12 bases map to TRBD2. The germline V gene has CDR1 MDHEN and CDR2 SYDVKM. This CDR3 has 14 residues. The V and J ends lost 6 bases and 12 bases, in that order; junction bases with no gene match: 11. The CDR3 DNA reads TGTGCCAGCAGGCCGGGACTAGCGGGCGGGACGGAGTACTTC. It yields the protein CASRPGLAGGTEYF.

The gene calls are TRBV4-3 and TRBJ2-6; unclear D gene. The CDR3 spans 15 residues. V was trimmed by 4 bases and J by 0 bases, leaving 7 bases between them. Germline lookup yields CDR1 LGHNA and CDR2 YSLEER. The DNA for the CDR3 is TGCGCCAGCAGCCTGCAGGACTCTGGGGCCAACGTCCTGACTTTC. This gives the protein CASSLQDSGANVLTF.

Notes on this clone: Other DNA sequences in the sample encode the same CDR3. The V call is TRBV7-2, the J call TRBJ1-5; no clear D. The germline V gene has CDR1 SGHTA and CDR2 FQGNSA. V was cut by 5 bases and J by 4 bases, with 9 bases left in between. CDR3 length: 13 amino acids. As DNA, the CDR3 is TGTGCCAGCAGCCCGGACGGGAATCAGCCCCAGCATTTT. Translated: CASSPDGNQPQHF.

The genes are TRBV7-9 and TRBJ2-5, with 9 nucleotides matching TRBD2. With 0 bases clipped from V and 5 bases from J, the junction kept 7 bases outside the gene matches. Germline CDR1 SEHNR, CDR2 FQNEAQ (reference sequence). The CDR3 runs to 16 residues. The CDR3 DNA reads TGTGCCAGCAGCTTAGCCGGCGGGAGGGCCGGTGAGACCCAGTACTTC. Its protein is CASSLAGGRAGETQYF.

V usage is TRBV7-2 and J usage is TRBJ2-1; 7 nucleotides line up with TRBD2. Germline assignment: CDR1 SGHTA and CDR2 FQGNSA. The CDR3 loop spans 13 amino acids. With V trimmed by 2 bases and J by 9 bases, 4 bases remained unmatched. In nucleotides, the CDR3 is TGTGCCAGCAGCTTACCCTGGGGGGGTGAGCAGTTCTTC. It encodes CASSLPWGGEQFF.

Here the CDR3 reads CASSIKGKKQYF. CDR3 DNA: TGTGCCAGCAGTATTAAAGGGAAGAAGCAGTACTTC. The V and J genes are TRBV28 and TRBJ2-7; D is uncertain. Germline CDR1 and CDR2: MDHEN and SYDVKM. The V and J ends lost 5 bases and 8 bases respectively, with 13 bases between them. The CDR3 sequence is 12 residues long. Variable domain in full (rest from reference TRBV28 and TRBJ2-7): DVKVTQSSRYLVKRTGEKVFLECVQDMDHENMFWYRQDPGLGLRLIYFSYDVKMKEKGDIPEGYSVSREKKERFSLILESASTNQTSMYLCASSIKGKKQYFGPGTRLTVT.

The J gene is TRBJ2-1, the V gene TRBV29-1; 11 bases align to TRBD2. Looked up from germline, CDR1 is SQVTM and CDR2 is ANQGSEA. V gave up 4 bases and J gave up 1 base; unmatched junction bases: 6. The CDR3 runs 16 residues. The CDR3 DNA reads TGCAGCGTTGGAGAGCCTAGCGGGAGGTCCTACAATGAGCAGTTCTTC. Protein: CSVGEPSGRSYNEQFF.

The CDR3 bases are TGTGCCAGCAGCTTAGGCGGACTAGCGGGGAAACAAGAGACCCAGTACTTC. Protein: CASSLGGLAGKQETQYF. This rearrangement joins TRBV7-9 to TRBJ2-5, with TRBD2 identical over 12 bases. Germline-derived CDR1 and CDR2 are SEHNR and FQNEAQ (reference sequence). The CDR3 spans 17 residues. V shed 1 base, J shed 2 bases, and the junction held 5 bases outside the gene matches.

A single count supports this clone. The chain combines TRBV9 with TRBJ2-5; tentative D call: TRBD1 (6 bases). This CDR3 contains 14 residues. The V end lost 4 bases, the J end lost 4 bases, and 14 bases lay between the germline ends. Germline V gene lookup returns CDR1 SGDLS and CDR2 YYNGEE. The CDR3 coding sequence is TGTGCCAGCAGCCCACAGGGACATTTAGAGACCCAGTACTTC. Translating it yields CASSPQGHLETQYF.

This clone was found once. This chain uses TRBV6-6 with TRBJ1-5, with TRBD1 as a possible D gene (5 bases). V lost 0 bases and J lost 3, with 9 bases in between. CDR1 MNHNY and CDR2 SVGAGI come from the germline V gene (reference sequence). The length of the CDR3 is 15 residues. The CDR3 loop is CASSYSGRDNQPQHF. The CDR3 bases are TGTGCCAGCAGTTACTCCGGCAGGGACAATCAGCCCCAGCATTTT.

V is TRBV9 and J is TRBJ2-3; TRBD2 matches 13 bases. The germline V gene has CDR1 SGDLS and CDR2 YYNGEE. The CDR3 is 18 residues long. V was clipped by 4 bases and J by 2 bases; unmatched bases: 10. The CDR3 DNA is TGTGCCAGCAGCCGCGTGGCGGGACTAGCGGGATACACAGATACGCAGTATTTT. It is translated as CASSRVAGLAGYTDTQYF.

The chain links TRBV30 to TRBJ2-1, with a possible D match to TRBD2 (5 bases). The CDR3 is made up of 12 amino acids. Trimming cost V 1 base and J 6 bases, with 7 bases left between them. Per germline, CDR1 GTSNPN and CDR2 SVGIG (reference sequence). CDR3 residues: CAWSARGNEQFF. DNA of the CDR3: TGTGCCTGGAGTGCTCGGGGCAATGAGCAGTTCTTC.

J is TRBJ2-5 and V is TRBV28, with 10 positions matching TRBD2. V lost 5 bases and J lost 5; bases outside the gene matches: 11. CDR1 is MDHEN, CDR2 SYDVKM, per germline. This CDR3 spans 16 amino acids. The DNA for the CDR3 is TGTGCCAGCAGTCCACTAGCGGGAAAACCAGGGGAGACCCAGTACTTC. Its protein is CASSPLAGKPGETQYF. The variable domain in full, with the rest retrieved from reference TRBV28 and TRBJ2-5, is DVKVTQSSRYLVKRTGEKVFLECVQDMDHENMFWYRQDPGLGLRLIYFSYDVKMKEKGDIPEGYSVSREKKERFSLILESASTNQTSMYLCASSPLAGKPGETQYFGPGTRLLVL.

This chain uses TRBV9 with TRBJ2-7; D is perhaps TRBD1 (5 bases). The germline gives CDR1 SGDLS, CDR2 YYNGEE. The CDR3 has 15 residues. V gave up 4 bases and J gave up 0 bases, with 14 bases separating them. The CDR3 here is CASSPRTTYSYEQYF. In nucleotides, the CDR3 is TGTGCCAGCAGCCCCCGGACAACGTACTCCTACGAGCAGTACTTC.

The chain recombines TRBV7-6 with TRBJ2-1, with a weak D call TRBD2 (6 bases). Trimming stripped 5 bases from V and 7 bases from J, with 12 bases between. In germline, CDR1 is SGHVS, CDR2 FNYEAQ. This CDR3 is built from 13 residues. For the CDR3, the DNA is TGTGCCAGCAGCCACGGGACTGGGAATGAGCAGTTCTTC. Its protein product is CASSHGTGNEQFF.

This chain uses TRBV29-1 with TRBJ2-5, with a tentative D call TRBD1 (5 bases). V was pared by 0 bases and J by 4 bases, with 12 bases between. Germline V gene lookup returns CDR1 SQVTM and CDR2 ANQGSEA. This CDR3 contains 14 residues. The CDR3 loop is CSVEEVRQGETQYF. CDR3 bases: TGCAGCGTTGAAGAAGTAAGGCAGGGAGAGACCCAGTACTTC.

In DNA form, the CDR3 reads TGTGCCAGCAGCTTAGGGCAGGGGAATGGCTACACCTTC. Amino acid sequence: CASSLGQGNGYTF. The chain uses TRBV7-2 and TRBJ1-2; tentative D call: TRBD1 (6 bases). V was trimmed by 1 base and J by 6 bases, leaving 9 bases between them. Per the germline V gene, CDR1 is SGHTA and CDR2 is FQGNSA. The CDR3 is 13 residues long.

The chain recombines TRBV7-3 with TRBJ2-3; D assignment may be TRBD1 or TRBD2 (5 bases each). CDR1 and CDR2 (germline): SGHTA, FQGTGA. Trimming shortened V by 5 bases and J by 3 bases, and 12 bases separated the two germline ends. There are 14 residues in the CDR3. The DNA of the CDR3 is TGTGCCAGCAGCCCGTTGAGGGGAACAGATACGCAGTATTTT. This encodes CASSPLRGTDTQYF.

This chain links TRBV5-8 with TRBJ2-5, with D unresolved. CDR1 is SGHTS, CDR2 YDEGEE, per germline. This CDR3 region has 13 residues. The germline V and J ends were trimmed by 4 bases and 0 bases, with 7 bases remaining between them. This CDR3 is CASSRHDQETQYF. The CDR3 DNA reads TGTGCCAGCAGCCGACACGACCAAGAGACCCAGTACTTC.

The chain joins TRBV18 to TRBJ2-7; 11 bases are a match to TRBD1. V was pared by 3 bases and J by 6 bases, with 7 bases of the junction left unmatched. From germline, CDR1 is KGHSH and CDR2 LQKENI. The CDR3 runs to 15 residues. CDR3 sequence reads: CASSPGTGGPGEQYF. Written as DNA, the CDR3 is TGTGCCAGCTCACCTGGGACAGGGGGACCGGGCGAGCAGTACTTC.

Regarding this clone: The junction shows a germline mismatch at one end, possibly a read error. V gene TRBV7-7 combines with J gene TRBJ2-5; perhaps TRBD2 as D (5 bases). Germline lookup yields CDR1 SSHAT and CDR2 FNYEAQ (reference sequence). This CDR3 has 13 amino acids. In DNA, the CDR3 is TGTGCTAGCAGCCGAGGGAGTTTGGAGACCCAGTACTTC. Amino acids: CASSRGSLETQYF.

The J gene is TRBJ2-3, the V gene TRBV5-1; TRBD1 matches 9 bases. Trimming cost V 3 bases and J 5 bases; bases outside gene matches: 13. This CDR3 has 17 amino acids. Germline V gene lookup returns CDR1 SGHRS and CDR2 YFSETQ. The CDR3 bases are TGCGCCAGCAGCTACCCGGACAGGGGACGCTTCAAAGATACGCAGTATTTT. Its translation is CASSYPDRGRFKDTQYF.

This clone turned up a few times. V gene TRBV28 combines with J gene TRBJ1-2; tentatively, D is TRBD1 (5 bases). Germline V lookup: CDR1 MDHEN, CDR2 SYDVKM. The CDR3 is made up of 12 amino acids. Trimming pared 6 bases from V and 5 bases from J, leaving 10 bases between. The CDR3 region is CASRGPKYGYTF. For the CDR3, the DNA is TGTGCCAGCAGGGGGCCGAAGTATGGCTACACCTTC.

V gene TRBV6-5 combines with J gene TRBJ2-7; unclear D gene. Trimming cost V 6 bases and J 3 bases, with 18 bases left between them. Per germline, CDR1 MNHEY and CDR2 SVGAGI. The CDR3 contains 15 residues. The CDR3: CASSYDFETGYEQYF. The CDR3 bases are TGTGCCAGCAGCTATGACTTCGAGACGGGCTACGAGCAGTACTTC.

The gene calls are TRBV19 and TRBJ1-5; maybe TRBD1 (5 bases). The germline V gene has CDR1 LNHDA and CDR2 SQIVND (reference sequence). Trimming removed 3 bases at V and 4 bases at J, with 10 bases between. This CDR3 comprises 14 residues. In DNA, the CDR3 is TGTGCCAGTAGTATTTTGTCAGGGAATCAGCCCCAGCATTTT. The encoded protein is CASSILSGNQPQHF.

The rearrangement joins TRBV18 to TRBJ1-1; D is uncertain. V lost 6 bases and J lost 1, with 12 bases in between. The CDR3 consists of 14 residues. From germline, CDR1 is KGHSH and CDR2 LQKENI. CDR3 in DNA: TGTGCCAGCTCCTCCCGGGAGGAGAACACTGAAGCTTTCTTT. Protein: CASSSREENTEAFF.